This T cell receptor beta chain was identified during a study of OX40 agonist ivuxolimab in advanced cancers. Study-wide context: Among those treated, three patients had partial responses, one with hepatocellular carcinoma and two with cutaneous melanoma.

A note on this clone: The antigen is not known.

Some clones are missing from TCRdb's copy, which holds only in-frame ones; the method was immunoSEQ multiplex PCR. The sample carries 65,000 to 70,000 clones, almost 90% recorded once. The V end lost 2 bases, the J end lost 5 bases, and 6 bases lay between the germline ends. In germline, CDR1 is SGHAT, CDR2 FQNNGV. This CDR3 comprises 12 residues. General study results and limits: With doses of 0.1 to 3.0 mg/kg, CD4+ and CD8+ blood T cells had undergone clonal expansion by week 6.

Sequences were derived from CD4+ or CD8+ T cells sorted from blood, sampled in a trial of the OX40 agonist ivuxolimab. V gene TRBV11-2 combines with J gene TRBJ1-2, with D hard to call. The sequence derives from an adult with an advanced solid tumor such as melanoma, head and neck, liver or kidney cancer. CDR3 sequence reads: CASSLTGYGYTF. The CDR3 region has the DNA TGTGCCAGCAGCTTAACGGGATATGGCTACACCTTC.